One sample yielded the 19 T cell receptor beta chains listed below, sequenced in a study of T cells after yellow fever vaccination. One entry per CDR3 protein results from TCRdb running MiXCR on the 5' RACE reads. Among 310,000 or so distinct CDR3 sequences listed, around 4% were seen once. This specimen was PBMCs, taken on the day of the yellow fever booster vaccination. The receptor source for this set is a man younger than 35 who received the YFV17D yellow fever vaccine.

This clonotype occurred many times. The V gene is TRBV9, the J gene TRBJ2-1; D may be TRBD1 (5 bases). Trimming took off 3 bases at V and 0 bases at J, with 16 bases between the two ends. The CDR3 is 17 residues long. From germline, CDR1 is SGDLS and CDR2 YYNGEE. CDR3 DNA: TGTGCCAGCAGCGGAACAGGAATCCAAAGCTCCTACAATGAGCAGTTCTTC. Translated, it gives CASSGTGIQSSYNEQFF.

V usage is TRBV19 and J usage is TRBJ2-7, with 10 bases identical to TRBD1. V trimming: 5 bases; J trimming: 2 bases; junction bases outside the gene matches: 9. CDR3 size: 16 residues. Per the germline V gene, CDR1 is LNHDA and CDR2 is SQIVND (reference sequence). CDR3 sequence: CASSSPGQGPTYEQYF. The DNA of the CDR3 is TGTGCCAGTAGTTCCCCGGGACAGGGGCCGACCTACGAGCAGTACTTC.

The chain has TRBV7-3 and TRBJ1-1; the D gene is possibly TRBD1 (6 bases). The CDR3 has 13 residues. Germline-derived CDR1 and CDR2 are SGHTA and FQGTGA. V was cut by 6 bases and J by 1 base, with 9 bases left in between. The DNA of the CDR3 is TGTGCCAGCAGGTCGGGACAGAACACTGAAGCTTTCTTT. Translation: CASRSGQNTEAFF.

The chain recombines TRBV29-1 with TRBJ2-7; the D is unclear. V lost 4 bases and J lost 2, with 9 bases in between. Germline CDR1 is SQVTM and CDR2 is ANQGSEA. The CDR3 consists of 12 residues. In DNA form, the CDR3 reads TGCAGCGTTGGTACAGTCACCTACGAGCAGTACTTC. Its protein is CSVGTVTYEQYF.

Concerning this clonotype: The junction departs from germline at one end; a sequencing error may be responsible. The chain couples TRBV20-1 to TRBJ2-3; D is unresolved. Germline V gives CDR1 DFQATT, CDR2 SNEGSKA (reference sequence). The CDR3 contains 13 residues. Here the CDR3 DNA reads TGCAGTGCTAGCGTTGGGCGAGGAGATACGCACTATTTT. Translating gives CSASVGRGDTHYF.

The chain uses TRBV6-6 and TRBJ2-1; 7 nucleotides line up with TRBD2. CDR3 size: 14 residues. Germline assignment: CDR1 MNHNY and CDR2 SVGAGI (reference sequence). Germline trimming cut 4 bases from V and 4 bases from J; bases unmatched to any gene: 4. CDR3 in amino acids: CASSLAGLYNEQFF. The CDR3 nucleotides read TGTGCCAGCAGTTTAGCGGGCCTATACAATGAGCAGTTCTTC.

This clonotype was seen a handful of times. The rearrangement links TRBV4-3 to TRBJ1-6; TRBD1 might be the D (6 bases). V lost 2 bases and J lost 10, with 12 bases in between. The CDR3 runs to 14 residues. From germline, CDR1 is LGHNA and CDR2 YSLEER. This chain's CDR3 is CASSQWGRGSPLHF. In DNA form, the CDR3 reads TGCGCCAGCAGCCAATGGGGGCGAGGGTCACCCCTCCACTTT.

In its sample, this clonotype was seen many times. V usage is TRBV5-1 and J usage is TRBJ2-5; no firm D call. Trimming took 1 base from V and 5 from J, leaving 9 bases between them. Germline V CDR1 and CDR2: SGHRS, YFSETQ. This CDR3 has 13 amino acids. The CDR3 loop is CASSLSQVETQYF. In DNA form, the CDR3 reads TGCGCCAGCAGCTTGAGTCAGGTGGAGACCCAGTACTTC.

This clonotype was observed many times. The gene calls are TRBV6-5 and TRBJ1-1; 9 bases line up with TRBD1. The CDR3 contains 15 residues. Germline assignment: CDR1 MNHEY and CDR2 SVGAGI. Trimming cost V 0 bases and J 6 bases; bases outside gene matches: 5. This chain's CDR3 is CASSYSQGAGAEAFF. For the CDR3, the DNA is TGTGCCAGCAGTTACTCACAGGGGGCAGGGGCTGAAGCTTTCTTT.

This clonotype was seen many times. V is TRBV4-3 and J is TRBJ1-5, with unresolved D. The CDR3 runs 15 residues. Trimming stripped 4 bases from V and 0 bases from J, with 10 bases between. CDR1 is LGHNA and CDR2 is YSLEER in the germline V gene. The CDR3 loop reads CASSREALSNQPQHF. CDR3 DNA sequence: TGCGCCAGCAGCCGTGAGGCCCTTAGCAATCAGCCCCAGCATTTT.

This clonotype was observed a few times. J is TRBJ2-3 and V is TRBV4-2, with 8 bases aligning to TRBD2. CDR1 and CDR2 (germline): LGHNA, YNFKEQ. J lost 6 bases, V lost 0 bases, and 8 bases had no gene match. This CDR3 is built from 16 residues. The CDR3 bases are TGTGCCAGCAGCCAAGAGCGGCCCGGGGGGGCCGATACGCAGTATTTT. It codes for CASSQERPGGADTQYF.

This clonotype was detected many times. This sequence joins TRBV10-3 and TRBJ2-3, with D perhaps assigned TRBD1 or TRBD2 (5 bases each). The CDR3 is 14 amino acids. CDR1 ENHRY and CDR2 SYGVKD come from the germline V gene. V lost 5 bases, J lost 5 bases, and 14 bases lay in between. The CDR3 coding sequence is TGTGCCATCAGTATTCGGGGCTTTGAAGATACGCAGTATTTT. Residues: CAISIRGFEDTQYF.

As regards this clonotype: Given a much more abundant clone one base away, this may be a read error. The V gene is TRBV9, the J gene TRBJ2-1; no definite D call. The germline V gene encodes CDR1 SGDLS and CDR2 YYNGEE. The V gene lost 0 bases and the J gene lost 10 bases, with 20 bases spanning the gap. The CDR3 spans 16 residues. The CDR3 coding sequence is TGTGCCAGCAGCGTAGATAGAAGCGCGGTAATTTGGGAGCAGTTCTTC. It codes for CASSVDRSAVIWEQFF.

This clonotype was recorded at least ten times. CDR3 nucleotide sequence: TGTGCCATCAGTGGGGGGAGATGGGGGCCAGAGAGTTCCTACGAGCAGTACGTC. This sequence encodes CAISGGRWGPESSYEQYV. The chain carries TRBV10-3 and TRBJ2-7, with a tentative D call TRBD1 (6 bases). This CDR3 contains 18 residues. V was cut by 4 bases and J by 1 base, with 23 bases left in between. CDR1 is ENHRY and CDR2 is SYGVKD in the germline V gene.

This clonotype has ten or more counts. The chain is built from TRBV7-2 and TRBJ2-3; no clear D gene. Trimming took off 5 bases at V and 0 bases at J, with 6 bases between the two ends. Germline V gene lookup returns CDR1 SGHTA and CDR2 FQGNSA. The CDR3 is 13 residues long. DNA of the CDR3: TGTGCCAGCAGCGCCTCTAGCACAGATACGCAGTATTTT. Translating gives CASSASSTDTQYF.

This clonotype was detected ten times or more. J is TRBJ2-7 and V is TRBV7-2; TRBD1 might be the D (6 bases). This CDR3 has 17 amino acids. V gave up 0 bases and J gave up 2 bases, with 17 bases separating them. Germline loops: CDR1 SGHTA, CDR2 FQGNSA. CDR3 sequence (DNA): TGTGCCAGCAGCTTAGCTGCCCAGGGGAAGGGGGCCTACGAGCAGTACTTC. Its protein product is CASSLAAQGKGAYEQYF.

This clonotype appeared many times. This rearrangement joins TRBV3-1 to TRBJ1-4; D possibly corresponds to TRBD1 (6 bases). V shed 6 bases and J shed 7 bases, with 18 bases lying between them. The CDR3 contains 15 residues. CDR1 LGHDT and CDR2 YNNKEL come from the germline V gene (reference sequence). The CDR3 nucleotides are TGTGCCAGCAGTCACGTGGGGGGCGATGGTGAAAAACTGTTTTTT. Translating it yields CASSHVGGDGEKLFF. Looking up the rest from reference TRBV3-1 and TRBJ1-4 gives the full variable domain: DTAVSQTPKYLVTQMGNDKSIKCEQNLGHDTMYWYKQDSKKFLKIMFSYNNKELIINETVPNRFSPKSPDKAHLNLHINSLELGDSAVYFCASSHVGGDGEKLFFGSGTQLSVL.

The chain recombines TRBV23-1 with TRBJ2-5, with unresolved D. TRBV23-1 is labeled an ORF, and its function is uncertain. This CDR3 has 13 residues. V was pared by 3 bases and J by 9 bases, with 14 bases between. CDR3 sequence reads: CASSQLLCRAQYF. CDR3 nucleotides: TGCGCCAGCAGTCAGTTACTTTGTCGGGCCCAGTACTTC.

The chain joins TRBV7-9 to TRBJ1-2; tentative D call: TRBD1 (5 bases). The CDR3 has 17 residues. CDR1 SEHNR and CDR2 FQNEAQ come from the germline V gene (reference sequence). The V end was cut by 1 base, the J end by 7 bases, with 22 bases between. The CDR3 loop reads CASSLDSPLGEWPGYTF. The CDR3 nucleotides read TGTGCCAGCAGCTTAGATTCCCCCCTGGGGGAATGGCCTGGCTACACCTTC.